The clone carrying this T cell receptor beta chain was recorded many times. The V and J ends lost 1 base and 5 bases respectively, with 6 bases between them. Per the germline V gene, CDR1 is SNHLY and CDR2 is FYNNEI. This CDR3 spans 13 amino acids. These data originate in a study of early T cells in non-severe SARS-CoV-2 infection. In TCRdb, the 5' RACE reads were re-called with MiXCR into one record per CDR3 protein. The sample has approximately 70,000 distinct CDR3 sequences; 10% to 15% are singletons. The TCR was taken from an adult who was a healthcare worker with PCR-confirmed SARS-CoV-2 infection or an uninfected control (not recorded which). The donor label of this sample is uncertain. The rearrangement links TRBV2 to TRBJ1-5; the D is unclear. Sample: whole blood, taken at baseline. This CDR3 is CASSEEVDQPQHF. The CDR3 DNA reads TGTGCCAGCAGTGAAGAGGTGGATCAGCCCCAGCATTTT.